Sequencing of this T cell receptor beta chain was carried out in a study of cytomegalovirus exposure and HLA in healthy donors. Study summary: The 110 or so validation repertoires were produced on the same platform as the roughly 720 repertoires of the first cohort. This was reported in a later analysis. Study conclusions and caveats: Some TCR beta chains (roughly 160 of them) were listed as cytomegalovirus-associated. Subsequent analysis showed first-cohort TCR clusters tending to co-occur in 120 validation repertoires.

J gave up 0 bases and V 5 bases, and 11 bases lay outside the gene matches. Germline CDR1 reads MNHEY; CDR2 reads SMNVEV (reference sequence). The length of the CDR3 is 18 residues. The method was immunoSEQ multiplex PCR; TCRdb's version includes in-frame clones alone and lacks a portion of them. The sample lists just over 80,000 clones, 95% to 97% seen once, with roughly 1.3% in the top ten. A note on this clone: The target antigen is unknown.

The genes are TRBV27 and TRBJ2-2; TRBD1 matches 8 bases. The sequence derives from a young woman in good health and CMV-seronegative. The sample consisted of PBMCs. The CDR3 DNA sequence: TGTGCCAGCAGTCTCTATAGCCCGGACAGGGCGAACACCGGGGAGCTGTTTTTT. It is translated as CASSLYSPDRANTGELFF.